A selection of T cell receptor beta chains follows, all from one sample in a study of regulatory T cells. Here immunoSEQ multiplex PCR was the method, and the copy in TCRdb shows in-frame clones only, minus some. The sample lists about 28,000 clones, just under 95% seen once, with roughly 1.6% in the top ten. Sequenced material: conventional CD4+ T cells sorted from blood. The receptors were sampled from a person between 18 and 35 years old with CD3G deficiency. CDR3s include the opening cysteine and the closing phenylalanine or tryptophan. The order of the fields is clone size, D gene, J gene, V gene, CDR3 DNA, CDR3 protein. A D gene is named only where the DNA matches it firmly. Part of the rows lack a size; the others show once, few, many or a class for expanded clones.

abundance: NA
d_gene: TRBD2
j_gene: TRBJ2-2
v_gene: TRBV7-2
CDR3nt: TGTGCCAGCAGCTCGACTAGCGGGAGAACCGGGGAGCTGTTTTTT
CDR3aa: CASSSTSGRTGELFF

abundance: NA
d_gene: NA
j_gene: TRBJ1-5
v_gene: TRBV10-3
CDR3nt: TGTGCCATCAGCGATAATAGCAATCAGCCCCAGCATTTT
CDR3aa: CAISDNSNQPQHF

abundance: NA
d_gene: TRBD2
j_gene: TRBJ2-2
v_gene: TRBV19
CDR3nt: TGTGCCAGTAGTATAGCACTAGCGGGAGACGGGGAGCTGTTTTTT
CDR3aa: CASSIALAGDGELFF

abundance: NA
d_gene: TRBD1
j_gene: TRBJ2-1
v_gene: TRBV11-2
CDR3nt: TGTGCCAGCAGCTCACAGAGGGGGCCGAAAAATGAGCAGTTCTTC
CDR3aa: CASSSQRGPKNEQFF

abundance: NA
d_gene: NA
j_gene: TRBJ1-1
v_gene: TRBV5-1
CDR3nt: TGCGCCAGCAGGGACTCGATGAACACTGAAGCTTTCTTT
CDR3aa: CASRDSMNTEAFF

abundance: NA
d_gene: NA
j_gene: TRBJ1-1
v_gene: TRBV28
CDR3nt: TGTGCCAGCAGTTTAAGACTCATGAACACTGAAGCTTTCTTT
CDR3aa: CASSLRLMNTEAFF

abundance: NA
d_gene: TRBD1
j_gene: TRBJ1-2
v_gene: TRBV5-6
CDR3nt: TGTGCCAGCAGCCTCCTAGGGACAGTTAACTATGGCTACACCTTC
CDR3aa: CASSLLGTVNYGYTF

abundance: NA
d_gene: NA
j_gene: TRBJ2-3
v_gene: TRBV9
CDR3nt: TGTGCCAGCAGCGCCGCAGGGGGGGGGCCGCAAGATACGCAGTATTTT
CDR3aa: CASSAAGGGPQDTQYF

abundance: NA
d_gene: TRBD2
j_gene: TRBJ2-1
v_gene: TRBV6-6
CDR3nt: TGTGCCAGCAGTGGGGACTACTACAATGAGCAGTTCTTC
CDR3aa: CASSGDYYNEQFF

abundance: once
d_gene: NA
j_gene: TRBJ2-7
v_gene: TRBV4-2
CDR3nt: TGTGCCAGCAGCCAAGAGTCAGGCCCCTACGAGCAGTACTTC
CDR3aa: CASSQESGPYEQYF

abundance: once
d_gene: TRBD2
j_gene: TRBJ2-5
v_gene: TRBV5-1
CDR3nt: TGCGCCAGCAGCTTGGTCGGCGGGAGCGAGACCCAGTACTTC
CDR3aa: CASSLVGGSETQYF

abundance: NA
d_gene: NA
j_gene: TRBJ2-5
v_gene: TRBV30
CDR3nt: TGTGCCGCAGGCCAGGGCACGGAGACCCAGTACTTC
CDR3aa: CAAGQGTETQYF

abundance: NA
d_gene: NA
j_gene: TRBJ1-1
v_gene: TRBV5-1
CDR3nt: TGCGCCAGCAGCCCCGACACAAACACTGAAGCTTTCTTT
CDR3aa: CASSPDTNTEAFF

abundance: NA
d_gene: NA
j_gene: TRBJ1-2
v_gene: TRBV28
CDR3nt: TGTGCCAGCGATGGACGAGGGGGACGTGGCTACACCTTC
CDR3aa: CASDGRGGRGYTF

abundance: NA
d_gene: NA
j_gene: TRBJ1-1
v_gene: TRBV12-5
CDR3nt: TGTGCTAGTGGGTGGGCTGGGGGAGGGAACACTGAAGCTTTCTTT
CDR3aa: CASGWAGGGNTEAFF

abundance: few
d_gene: NA
j_gene: TRBJ1-2
v_gene: TRBV7-9
CDR3nt: TGTGCCAGCAGCGTCGGGGCCTATGGCTACACCTTC
CDR3aa: CASSVGAYGYTF

abundance: NA
d_gene: NA
j_gene: TRBJ1-5
v_gene: TRBV28
CDR3nt: TGTGCCAGCAGTTCCCCTTACAGTAGCAATCAGCCCCAGCATTTT
CDR3aa: CASSSPYSSNQPQHF

abundance: NA
d_gene: NA
j_gene: TRBJ1-6
v_gene: TRBV27
CDR3nt: TGTGCCAGCAGAACGACCAAGGGCTCAGGGGATAATTCACCCCTCCACTTT
CDR3aa: CASRTTKGSGDNSPLHF

abundance: NA
d_gene: NA
j_gene: TRBJ1-6
v_gene: TRBV5-1
CDR3nt: TGCGCCAGCAGCACGCGCGATGGAACCTATAATTCACCCCTCCACTTT
CDR3aa: CASSTRDGTYNSPLHF

abundance: NA
d_gene: TRBD1
j_gene: TRBJ2-7
v_gene: TRBV5-1
CDR3nt: TGCGCCAGCAGCTTTGGGACAGGGGGCCACGAGCAGTACTTC
CDR3aa: CASSFGTGGHEQYF

abundance: NA
d_gene: NA
j_gene: TRBJ2-3
v_gene: TRBV6-1
CDR3nt: TGTGCGACGCTCGGGGTCTCCACAGATACGCAGTATTTT
CDR3aa: CATLGVSTDTQYF

abundance: NA
d_gene: NA
j_gene: TRBJ2-2
v_gene: TRBV19
CDR3nt: TGTGCCAGTAGTATAGGCCAGGCCACCGGGGAGCTGTTTTTT
CDR3aa: CASSIGQATGELFF